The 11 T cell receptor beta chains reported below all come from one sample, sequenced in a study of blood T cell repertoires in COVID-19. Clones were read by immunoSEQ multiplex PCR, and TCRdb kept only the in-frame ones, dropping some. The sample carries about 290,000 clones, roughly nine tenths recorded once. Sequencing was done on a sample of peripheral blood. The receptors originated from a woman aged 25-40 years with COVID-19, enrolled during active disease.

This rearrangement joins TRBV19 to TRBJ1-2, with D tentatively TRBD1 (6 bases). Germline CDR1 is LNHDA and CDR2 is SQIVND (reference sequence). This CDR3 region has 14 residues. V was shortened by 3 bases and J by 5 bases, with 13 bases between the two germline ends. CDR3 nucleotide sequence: TGTGCCAGTAGTATCACAGGGATAGTTTATGGCTACACCTTC. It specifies CASSITGIVYGYTF.

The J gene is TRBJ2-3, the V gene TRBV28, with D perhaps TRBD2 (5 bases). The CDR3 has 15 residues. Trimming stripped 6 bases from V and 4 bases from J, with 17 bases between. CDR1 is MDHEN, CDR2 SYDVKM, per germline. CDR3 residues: CASSSIPPGSDTQYF. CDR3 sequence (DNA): TGTGCCAGCAGCTCAATCCCCCCGGGGTCAGATACGCAGTATTTT.

The CDR3 DNA sequence: TGTGCCAGCAGCTTGCGGGGGTCTTGGAATGAGCAGTTCTTC. It specifies CASSLRGSWNEQFF. The V call is TRBV11-2, the J call TRBJ2-1, with 7 positions matching TRBD2. V shed 3 bases, J shed 7 bases, and the junction held 6 bases outside the gene matches. The germline V gene has CDR1 SGHAT and CDR2 FQNNGV. This CDR3 is built from 14 residues. The whole variable domain, remainder taken from reference TRBV11-2 and TRBJ2-1, is EAGVAQSPRYKIIEKRQSVAFWCNPISGHATLYWYQQILGQGPKLLIQFQNNGVVDDSQLPKDRFSAERLKGVDSTLKIQPAKLEDSAVYLCASSLRGSWNEQFFGPGTRLTVL.

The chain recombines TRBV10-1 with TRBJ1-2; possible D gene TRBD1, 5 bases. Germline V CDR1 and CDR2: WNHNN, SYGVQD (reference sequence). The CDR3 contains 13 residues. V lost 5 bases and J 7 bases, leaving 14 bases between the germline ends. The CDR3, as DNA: TGCGCCAGCAGTCCGAATTATCAGGGTGGCTACACCTTC. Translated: CASSPNYQGGYTF.

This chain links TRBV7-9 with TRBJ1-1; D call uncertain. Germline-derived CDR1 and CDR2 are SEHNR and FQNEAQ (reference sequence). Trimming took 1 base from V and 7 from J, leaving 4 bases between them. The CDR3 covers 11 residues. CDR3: CASSLGNEAFF. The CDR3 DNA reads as TGTGCCAGCAGCTTAGGTAATGAAGCTTTCTTT.

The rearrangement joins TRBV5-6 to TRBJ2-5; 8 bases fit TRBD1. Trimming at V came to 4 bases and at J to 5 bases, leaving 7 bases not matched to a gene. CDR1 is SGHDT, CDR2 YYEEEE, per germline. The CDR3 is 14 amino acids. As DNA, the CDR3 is TGTGCCAGCAGCCCCGGGACAGGAGAGGAGACCCAGTACTTC. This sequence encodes CASSPGTGEETQYF.

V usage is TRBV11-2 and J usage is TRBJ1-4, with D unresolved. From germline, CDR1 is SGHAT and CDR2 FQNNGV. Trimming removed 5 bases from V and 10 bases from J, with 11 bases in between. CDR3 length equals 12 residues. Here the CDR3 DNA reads TGTGCCAGCAGCCCCTACCTCGGAAAACTGTTTTTT. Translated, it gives CASSPYLGKLFF.

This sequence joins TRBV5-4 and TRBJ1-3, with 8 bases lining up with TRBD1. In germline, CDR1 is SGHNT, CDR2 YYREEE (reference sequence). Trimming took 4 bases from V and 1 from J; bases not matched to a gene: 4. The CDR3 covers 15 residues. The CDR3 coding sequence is TGTGCCAGCAGCCTAGACAGGGGTTCTGGAAACACCATATATTTT. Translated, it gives CASSLDRGSGNTIYF.

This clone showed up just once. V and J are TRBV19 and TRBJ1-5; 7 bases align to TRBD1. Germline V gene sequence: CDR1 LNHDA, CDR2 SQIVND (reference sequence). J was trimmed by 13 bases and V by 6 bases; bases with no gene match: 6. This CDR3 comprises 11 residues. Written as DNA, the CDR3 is TGTGCCAGTAGCTCGGGACAGTTACAGCATTTT. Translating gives CASSSGQLQHF.

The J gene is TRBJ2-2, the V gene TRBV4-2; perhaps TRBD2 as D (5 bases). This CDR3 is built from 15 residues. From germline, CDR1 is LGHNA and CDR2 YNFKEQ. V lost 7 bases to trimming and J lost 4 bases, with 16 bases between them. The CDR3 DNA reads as TGTGCCAGCATACCTACCGTCGGGGTCACCGGGGAGCTGTTTTTT. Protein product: CASIPTVGVTGELFF.

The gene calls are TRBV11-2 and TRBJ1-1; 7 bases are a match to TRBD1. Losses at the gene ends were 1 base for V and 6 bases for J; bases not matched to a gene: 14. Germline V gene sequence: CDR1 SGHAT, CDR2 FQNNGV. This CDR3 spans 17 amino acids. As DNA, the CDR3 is TGTGCCAGCAGCTTAGGGGTGACAGGGTGGTTCAGCGCTGAAGCTTTCTTT. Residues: CASSLGVTGWFSAEAFF.